The entry that follows covers one TCR beta chain sequence. No antigen is known for it. The source of the sample is a study of shared clonotypes between healthy human individuals. Findings and caveats of the study: Generally, estimated richness proved larger in naive subsets than it did in memory subsets. Rarefaction showed that sequencing of sorted subsets was incomplete (despite large depth).

CDR3 length: 15 amino acids. V dropped 4 bases and J dropped 4; count of bases not matched to a gene: 6. Germline-derived CDR1 and CDR2 are SEHNR and FQNEAQ (reference sequence). Terminally differentiated effector memory CD45RA+ cells were excluded from the naive CD8 cells, which were CD45RO-negative and positively selected for CCR7. None of the donors, who were healthy HIV-negative adults, had recently had acute infections or vaccinations. Sorted-subset replicate PCRs used roughly 180 ng DNA, 30,000 or so T cell genomes. The protocol was immunoSEQ multiplex PCR, while the TCRdb copy is restricted to in-frame clones and leaves out a portion. The sample lists fewer than 800,000 clones; roughly nine tenths were seen once.

Material: naive CD8+ T cells sorted from blood. This sequence joins TRBV7-9 and TRBJ1-2; 10 bases are a match to TRBD1. The TCR comes from a man between 25 and 39 years old in good health. CDR3 nucleotide sequence: TGTGCCAGCAGCTCCTCCGGGACAGGGGCCTATGGCTACACCTTC. Residues: CASSSSGTGAYGYTF.